One and the same sample provided the 21 T cell receptor beta chains below, sequenced in a study of control samples from healthy donors and cancer patients. Clones were sequenced by immunoSEQ multiplex PCR, and TCRdb holds only the in-frame ones, with some missing. The table has fewer than 200,000 clones, around 90% seen once; the top ten hold about 11%. The sample comprised blood. These receptors originate from a man younger than 45 in good health.

This chain uses TRBV3-1 (or the pseudogene TRBV3-2) with TRBJ1-2; D is unclear. This CDR3 is built from 14 residues. Germline CDR1 reads LGHDT; CDR2 reads YNNKEL (reference sequence). Deletions cut 0 bases from V and 4 bases from J, with 9 bases between. The CDR3 reads CASSQDGLGYGYTF. CDR3 DNA sequence: TGTGCCAGCAGCCAAGACGGTCTGGGCTATGGCTACACCTTC.

The V call is TRBV6-5, the J call TRBJ1-1, with 9 bases identical to TRBD1. The germline V gene encodes CDR1 MNHEY and CDR2 SVGAGI. The CDR3 covers 15 residues. The ends lost 6 bases at V and 3 bases at J; junction bases unmatched: 8. The CDR3 sequence is CASSQGGQGYTEAFF. The CDR3 coding sequence is TGTGCCAGCAGCCAAGGGGGACAGGGCTACACTGAAGCTTTCTTT.

The rearrangement joins TRBV5-1 to TRBJ1-1; 10 bases are shared with TRBD1. J gave up 5 bases and V 3 bases, and 4 bases lay outside the gene matches. The germline V gene has CDR1 SGHRS and CDR2 YFSETQ. This CDR3 has 14 amino acids. CDR3 bases: TGCGCCAGCAGCTCCCGGACAGGGGGGACTGAAGCTTTCTTT. Its protein is CASSSRTGGTEAFF. Full variable domain (rest looked up from reference TRBV5-1 and TRBJ1-1): KAGVTQTPRYLIKTRGQQVTLSCSPISGHRSVSWYQQTPGQGLQFLFEYFSETQRNKGNFPGRFSGRQFSNSRSEMNVSTLELGDSALYLCASSSRTGGTEAFFGQGTRLTVV.

The genes are TRBV10-3 and TRBJ1-2; 9 nucleotides agree with TRBD1. J gave up 4 bases and V 6 bases, and 9 bases lay outside the gene matches. Germline-derived CDR1 and CDR2 are ENHRY and SYGVKD. This CDR3 contains 15 residues. The CDR3, as DNA: TGTGCCATCAGCCTCCGGGACAGGGACTCCTATGGCTACACCTTC. Translation gives CAISLRDRDSYGYTF.

This clone appeared once. This CDR3 reads CASSLSPTDTQYF. CDR3 nucleotide sequence: TGCGCCAGCAGCTTGTCCCCCACAGATACGCAGTATTTT. The chain uses TRBV5-1 and TRBJ2-3; D not certain. The V and J ends lost 1 base and 2 bases respectively, with 5 bases between them. CDR3 length equals 13 residues. CDR1 is SGHRS and CDR2 is YFSETQ in the germline V gene.

The V call is TRBV6-5, the J call TRBJ1-1; 7 nucleotides agree with TRBD1. With 5 bases clipped from V and 5 bases from J, the junction kept 11 bases outside the gene matches. The CDR3 covers 15 residues. CDR1 is MNHEY, CDR2 SVGAGI, per germline. The CDR3 bases are TGTGCCAGCAGTAGGGCCGGGACAGAGGGGACTGAAGCTTTCTTT. Translated: CASSRAGTEGTEAFF.

V usage is TRBV7-9 and J usage is TRBJ2-7, with TRBD1 matching 9 bases. The trim removed 3 bases at V and 5 bases at J, leaving 8 bases unmatched. The CDR3 has 15 residues. Germline V gene lookup returns CDR1 SEHNR and CDR2 FQNEAQ (reference sequence). The DNA of the CDR3 is TGTGCCAGCAGCTTTCCGGGACAGGGAACCAACGAGCAGTACTTC. Its translation is CASSFPGQGTNEQYF.

This clone was seen only once. The chain couples TRBV30 to TRBJ1-5; D not certain. The germline CDR1 and CDR2 sequences are GTSNPN and SVGIG (reference sequence). This CDR3 spans 12 amino acids. Deletions cut 0 bases from V and 7 bases from J, with 7 bases between. The CDR3 loop reads CAWSVRGQPQHF. The DNA of the CDR3 is TGTGCCTGGAGTGTACGAGGGCAGCCCCAGCATTTT.

This clone was found a few times. V is TRBV19 and J is TRBJ2-1; D may be TRBD2 (6 bases). Trimming cost V 6 bases and J 7 bases, with 25 bases left between them. Germline loops: CDR1 LNHDA, CDR2 SQIVND (reference sequence). The CDR3 runs 17 residues. Here the CDR3 DNA reads TGTGCCAGTAGCCGCCGTCCCGACAGCGGGCGCCTAAATGAGCAGTTCTTC. Translating it yields CASSRRPDSGRLNEQFF.

The chain joins TRBV11-2 to TRBJ1-1; D is unclear. CDR3 length: 13 residues. Germline CDR1 reads SGHAT; CDR2 reads FQNNGV. The germline V and J ends were trimmed by 4 bases and 11 bases, with 17 bases remaining between them. The CDR3 bases are TGTGCCAGCAGCTCCTACCACGACTTGTGGGCTTTCTTT. Amino acids: CASSSYHDLWAFF.

The CDR3 DNA reads TGTGCCAGCTCACCCAACTACGAGCAGTACTTC. As protein: CASSPNYEQYF. This chain uses TRBV18 with TRBJ2-7, with D unclear. Germline V gene sequence: CDR1 KGHSH, CDR2 LQKENI. Trimming stripped 3 bases from V and 3 bases from J, with 3 bases between. This CDR3 region has 11 residues.

Here the CDR3 reads CASSQFTFVEASGVNEQFF. The DNA of the CDR3 is TGTGCCAGCAGCCAATTTACATTTGTTGAGGCTAGCGGGGTCAATGAGCAGTTCTTC. V and J are TRBV16 and TRBJ2-1; 9 nucleotides match TRBD2. The CDR3 covers 19 residues. The germline V gene encodes CDR1 KGHSY and CDR2 FQNENV. V shed 1 base, J shed 6 bases, and the junction held 16 bases outside the gene matches. The full variable domain, completed using reference TRBV16 and TRBJ2-1, is GEEVAQTPKHLVRGEGQKAKLYCAPIKGHSYVFWYQQVLKNEFKFLISFQNENVFDETGMPKERFSAKCLPNSPCSLEIQATKLEDSAVYFCASSQFTFVEASGVNEQFFGPGTRLTVL.

The V and J genes are TRBV19 and TRBJ1-1; TRBD1 matches at 10 bases. The J segment lost 5 bases and the V segment lost 8 bases, leaving 8 bases of the junction unmatched. CDR1 LNHDA and CDR2 SQIVND come from the germline V gene (reference sequence). The CDR3 extends over 14 amino acids. The CDR3 bases are TGTGCCAGTGCTGACAGGGGGCGCAGGACTGAAGCTTTCTTT. This codes for CASADRGRRTEAFF.

The rearrangement links TRBV25-1 to TRBJ1-2; TRBD1 aligns across 7 bases. The CDR3 has 14 amino acids. In germline, CDR1 is MGHDK, CDR2 SYGVNS. The junction had 9 bases not matched to a gene; V was cut back by 5 bases and J by 6 bases. This CDR3 reads CASSSPGGFHGYTF. The CDR3 DNA sequence: TGTGCCAGCAGTTCCCCAGGGGGGTTCCATGGCTACACCTTC.

The chain employs TRBV7-2 and TRBJ2-3; TRBD1 aligns across 8 bases. The CDR3 has 15 residues. Per the germline V gene, CDR1 is SGHTA and CDR2 is FQGNSA. V gave up 4 bases and J gave up 0 bases; unmatched junction bases: 3. The CDR3 DNA sequence: TGTGCCAGCAGCTCGGACAGGGCAAGCACAGATACGCAGTATTTT. Residues: CASSSDRASTDTQYF.

The chain employs TRBV9 and TRBJ2-3; TRBD1 or TRBD2 may be the D gene (6 bases each). CDR1 SGDLS and CDR2 YYNGEE come from the germline V gene. The V end was cut by 0 bases, the J end by 4 bases, with 12 bases between. The CDR3 loop spans 15 amino acids. The CDR3: CASSVALGGADTQYF. The CDR3 DNA is TGTGCCAGCAGCGTAGCTCTCGGGGGCGCAGATACGCAGTATTTT.

This chain joins TRBV5-1 and TRBJ1-2; a weak D match, TRBD1 (5 bases). The CDR3 consists of 14 residues. V shed 0 bases and J shed 0 bases, with 6 bases lying between them. CDR1 and CDR2 from the germline V gene are SGHRS and YFSETQ. The DNA of the CDR3 is TGCGCCAGCAGCTTGGACAGGACTAACTATGGCTACACCTTC. Translating gives CASSLDRTNYGYTF.

CDR3 sequence: CASSLPTDPYNSPLHF. CDR3 nucleotide sequence: TGTGCCAGCAGCTTACCGACAGACCCTTATAATTCACCCCTCCACTTT. The chain recombines TRBV7-8 with TRBJ1-6; D perhaps matches TRBD1 (5 bases). There are 16 residues in the CDR3. Germline lookup yields CDR1 SGHVS and CDR2 FQNEAQ. Trimming removed 2 bases from V and 4 bases from J, with 12 bases in between. The entire variable domain, with the rest obtained from reference TRBV7-8 and TRBJ1-6, is as follows: GAGVSQSPRYKVAKRGQDVALRCDPISGHVSLFWYQQALGQGPEFLTYFQNEAQLDKSGLPSDRFFAERPEGSVSTLKIQRTQQEDSAVYLCASSLPTDPYNSPLHFGNGTRLTVT.

The chain uses TRBV6-5 and TRBJ2-4, with a weak D call TRBD1 (6 bases). Germline CDR1 is MNHEY and CDR2 is SVGAGI. This CDR3 contains 12 residues. The V gene lost 6 bases and the J gene lost 12 bases, with 15 bases spanning the gap. The CDR3 bases are TGTGCCAGCAGATCTACACAGGGAGCTCAGTACTTC. Its protein is CASRSTQGAQYF.

This clone was observed a few times. The V gene is TRBV18, the J gene TRBJ2-1; 15 bases fit TRBD2. Germline V gene sequence: CDR1 KGHSH, CDR2 LQKENI. This CDR3 comprises 18 residues. Trimming cost V 2 bases and J 6 bases; bases outside gene matches: 8. CDR3: CASSPFQRTSGRGNEQFF. CDR3 coding DNA: TGTGCCAGCTCACCATTCCAAAGGACTAGCGGGAGGGGCAATGAGCAGTTCTTC.

The rearrangement links TRBV19 to TRBJ1-2; no clear D gene. The CDR3 has 15 residues. Deletions cut 0 bases from V and 8 bases from J, with 16 bases between. Germline V gives CDR1 LNHDA, CDR2 SQIVND (reference sequence). The CDR3 DNA sequence: TGTGCCAGTAGTATAGATCGGCCTCGGCCGGGGGGCTACACCTTC. It specifies CASSIDRPRPGGYTF.